The next 20 T cell receptor beta chains were all read from a single sample in a study of blood T cell repertoires in COVID-19. Assay used: immunoSEQ multiplex PCR; TCRdb lists only in-frame clones, some missing. Here the sample spans about 160,000 clones, around 87% being singletons. Material for sequencing was peripheral blood. Receptor source: a man in his sixties with COVID-19, enrolled during active disease.

The chain uses TRBV6-5 and TRBJ2-5, with TRBD2 as a possible D gene (5 bases). The length of the CDR3 is 14 residues. Germline CDR1 is MNHEY and CDR2 is SVGAGI. The V end was cut by 2 bases, the J end by 2 bases, with 9 bases between. CDR3 protein: CASSYQRTQETQYF. CDR3 in DNA: TGTGCCAGCAGTTACCAGCGGACTCAAGAGACCCAGTACTTC.

This clone was found a few times. The J gene is TRBJ2-2, the V gene TRBV5-4; 10 bases agree with TRBD1. The CDR3 is made up of 15 amino acids. Per the germline V gene, CDR1 is SGHNT and CDR2 is YYREEE (reference sequence). Losses at the gene ends were 4 bases for V and 9 bases for J; bases not matched to a gene: 9. The CDR3 loop is CASSTWGTGARELFF. The CDR3 coding sequence is TGTGCCAGCAGCACCTGGGGGACAGGGGCCCGGGAGCTGTTTTTT.

The rearrangement uses TRBV6-5 and TRBJ1-2, with D maybe TRBD1 (6 bases). Germline-derived CDR1 and CDR2 are MNHEY and SVGAGI. The CDR3 totals 15 residues. V lost 8 bases and J 0 bases, leaving 16 bases between the germline ends. The DNA for the CDR3 is TGTGCCAGCGCGAGGGGGACCCCAGCTAACTATGGCTACACCTTC. Amino acid sequence: CASARGTPANYGYTF.

The chain uses TRBV6-5 and TRBJ1-2; weak D call: TRBD1 (5 bases). The V gene's germline CDR1 is MNHEY and CDR2 SVGAGI. With 1 base removed from V and 6 bases from J, the gap between germline ends came to 9 bases. CDR3 length equals 13 residues. The CDR3 coding sequence is TGTGCCAGCAGTTACTTGGGCAGGGATGGCTACACCTTC. It specifies CASSYLGRDGYTF.

This rearrangement joins TRBV15 to TRBJ2-1; 9 bases are a match to TRBD1. The CDR3 extends over 15 amino acids. The germline V gene has CDR1 LNHNV and CDR2 YYDKDF (reference sequence). Trimming at V came to 1 base and at J to 7 bases, leaving 5 bases not matched to a gene. CDR3 residues: CATSRGGTGSNEQFF. The CDR3 DNA follows: TGTGCCACCAGCAGAGGCGGGACAGGGTCTAATGAGCAGTTCTTC.

This clone was counted a few times. The rearrangement joins TRBV4-1 to TRBJ2-7, with 7 bases that match TRBD1. This CDR3 spans 14 amino acids. V lost 4 bases and J lost 5; bases outside the gene matches: 8. CDR1 and CDR2 (germline): MGHRA, YSYEKL. The CDR3 DNA reads TGCGCCAGCAGCCGCGGACAGGAGTCTGACGAGCAGTACTTC. This codes for CASSRGQESDEQYF.

The chain combines TRBV3-1 (or the pseudogene TRBV3-2) with TRBJ1-6; the match to TRBD1 covers 7 bases. This CDR3 spans 17 amino acids. CDR1 and CDR2 (germline): LGHDT, YNNKEL (reference sequence). V was pared by 6 bases and J by 1 base, with 9 bases of the junction left unmatched. For the CDR3, the DNA is TGTGCCAGCAGTCCACGACAGGGTGGGTCCTATAATTCACCCCTCCACTTT. It encodes CASSPRQGGSYNSPLHF.

The V and J genes are TRBV5-8 and TRBJ2-2; the match to TRBD2 covers 8 bases. Germline V lookup: CDR1 SGHTS, CDR2 YDEGEE. Trimming took 1 base from V and 5 from J; bases not matched to a gene: 10. The CDR3 runs to 17 residues. The CDR3 protein is CASSLTSGSFVTGELFF. The CDR3 DNA is TGTGCCAGCAGCTTGACAAGCGGGAGTTTCGTTACCGGGGAGCTGTTTTTT.

The chain joins TRBV12-3 or TRBV12-4 to TRBJ1-3, with D tentatively TRBD1 (5 bases). This CDR3 is 13 amino acids long. V lost 5 bases to trimming and J lost 1 base, with 6 bases between them. Here the CDR3 reads CASSHRSGNTIYF. The CDR3 bases are TGTGCCAGCAGTCACAGGTCTGGAAACACCATATATTTT.

This chain joins TRBV7-8 and TRBJ1-5, with TRBD1 matching 7 bases. The V gene's germline CDR1 is SGHVS and CDR2 FQNEAQ. The J segment lost 3 bases and the V segment lost 3 bases, leaving 8 bases of the junction unmatched. This CDR3 comprises 16 residues. In nucleotides, the CDR3 is TGTGCCAGCAGCTTCCCCGGTACAGGGGCCAATCAGCCCCAGCATTTT. Protein: CASSFPGTGANQPQHF.

There are a few counts of this clone. V usage is TRBV11-2 and J usage is TRBJ1-2; D remains ambiguous. Germline CDR1 and CDR2: SGHAT and FQNNGV. The CDR3 is made up of 14 amino acids. The V end was cut by 2 bases, the J end by 4 bases, with 11 bases between. For the CDR3, the DNA is TGTGCCAGCAGCTTACGTCTTATCAGCTATGGCTACACCTTC. The encoded protein is CASSLRLISYGYTF. Together with reference TRBV11-2 and TRBJ1-2, the CDR3 gives the full variable domain: EAGVAQSPRYKIIEKRQSVAFWCNPISGHATLYWYQQILGQGPKLLIQFQNNGVVDDSQLPKDRFSAERLKGVDSTLKIQPAKLEDSAVYLCASSLRLISYGYTFGSGTRLTVV.

The CDR3 region is CASSLWLAVSTDTQYF. In DNA, the CDR3 is TGTGCCAGCAGCTTATGGCTGGCGGTTAGCACAGATACGCAGTATTTT. The rearrangement uses TRBV7-2 and TRBJ2-3; D gene unclear. Trimming stripped 2 bases from V and 0 bases from J, with 12 bases between. CDR1 is SGHTA and CDR2 is FQGNSA in the germline V gene. This CDR3 is built from 16 residues.

The CDR3 sequence is CASSYLYSNQPQHF. The DNA for the CDR3 is TGTGCCAGCAGTTACCTCTATAGCAATCAGCCCCAGCATTTT. The gene calls are TRBV6-6 and TRBJ1-5, with D hard to call. Trimming shortened V by 2 bases and J by 0 bases, and 5 bases separated the two germline ends. The length of the CDR3 is 14 residues. Germline lookup yields CDR1 MNHNY and CDR2 SVGAGI (reference sequence).

This chain uses TRBV21-1 with TRBJ2-7; the table's TRBD2 call for D was not verified on the DNA. TRBV21-1 is a pseudogene segment. The CDR3 is 19 residues long. Here the CDR3 DNA reads TGTGCCAGCAGCAAAGACGAGTCGGTCCCCAACCTTACTCTCTACGAGCAGTACTTC. This translates into CASSKDESVPNLTLYEQYF.

This clone was recorded once. The chain joins TRBV29-1 to TRBJ2-1, with 7 bases matching TRBD1. Germline values: CDR1 SQVTM, CDR2 ANQGSEA. Trimming cost V 5 bases and J 8 bases; bases outside gene matches: 9. The CDR3 has 13 residues. The CDR3 DNA is TGCAGCGTTTTAGGGGGCGGTCTTCATGAGCAGTTCTTC. Translating it yields CSVLGGGLHEQFF.

The rearrangement uses TRBV3-1 (or the pseudogene TRBV3-2) and TRBJ2-7, with TRBD2 as a possible D gene (5 bases). Germline V CDR1 and CDR2: LGHDT, YNNKEL (reference sequence). The CDR3 totals 12 residues. With 8 bases removed from V and 4 bases from J, the gap between germline ends came to 12 bases. CDR3 bases: TGTGCCAGCGGAGGACGGGCTTACGAGCAGTACTTC. Amino acids: CASGGRAYEQYF.

This chain connects TRBV15 to TRBJ2-3; no definite D call. CDR3 length equals 17 residues. In germline, CDR1 is LNHNV, CDR2 YYDKDF (reference sequence). Between the trimmed V and J ends, which lost 1 base and 1 base, there was a span of 15 bases. CDR3 sequence reads: CATSRAYWYSGTDTQYF. For the CDR3, the DNA is TGTGCCACCAGCAGAGCGTACTGGTATTCGGGCACAGATACGCAGTATTTT.

The chain combines TRBV5-6 with TRBJ1-5; no clear D gene. The CDR3 runs to 15 residues. From germline, CDR1 is SGHDT and CDR2 YYEEEE. Trimming shortened V by 0 bases and J by 0 bases, and 7 bases separated the two germline ends. This chain's CDR3 is CASSLADYSNQPQHF. Here the CDR3 DNA reads TGTGCCAGCAGCTTGGCGGACTATAGCAATCAGCCCCAGCATTTT.

The J gene is TRBJ2-1, the V gene TRBV28, with 8 bases identical to TRBD2. The ends lost 5 bases at V and 7 bases at J; junction bases unmatched: 10. CDR3 size: 15 residues. Germline assignment: CDR1 MDHEN and CDR2 SYDVKM. The CDR3 spells CASSPTSGTGNEQFF. The CDR3 DNA follows: TGTGCCAGCAGTCCCACTAGCGGCACGGGTAATGAGCAGTTCTTC. The full variable domain, in which reference TRBV28 and TRBJ2-1 provide the parts outside the CDR3, is DVKVTQSSRYLVKRTGEKVFLECVQDMDHENMFWYRQDPGLGLRLIYFSYDVKMKEKGDIPEGYSVSREKKERFSLILESASTNQTSMYLCASSPTSGTGNEQFFGPGTRLTVL.

The chain uses TRBV24-1 and TRBJ2-5; D gene uncertain. Trimming took off 3 bases at V and 1 base at J, with 8 bases between the two ends. The CDR3 is 14 residues long. CDR1 is KGHDR, CDR2 SFDVKD, per germline. Here the CDR3 DNA reads TGTGCCACCAGTGATCCCCGCGGCCAAGAGACCCAGTACTTC. Protein product: CATSDPRGQETQYF.